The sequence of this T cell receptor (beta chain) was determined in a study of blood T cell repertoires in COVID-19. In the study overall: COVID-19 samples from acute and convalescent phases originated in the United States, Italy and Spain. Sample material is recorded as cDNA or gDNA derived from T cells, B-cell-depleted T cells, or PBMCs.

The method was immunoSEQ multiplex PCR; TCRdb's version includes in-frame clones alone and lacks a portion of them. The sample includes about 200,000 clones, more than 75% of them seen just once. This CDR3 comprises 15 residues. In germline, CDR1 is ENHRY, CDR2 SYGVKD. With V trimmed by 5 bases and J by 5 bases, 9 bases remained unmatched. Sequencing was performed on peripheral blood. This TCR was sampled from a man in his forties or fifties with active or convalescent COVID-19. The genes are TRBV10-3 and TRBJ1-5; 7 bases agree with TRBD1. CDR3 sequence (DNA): TGTGCCATCAGTAAACAGGGGTCCCACCATCAGCCCCAGCATTTT. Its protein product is CAISKQGSHHQPQHF.